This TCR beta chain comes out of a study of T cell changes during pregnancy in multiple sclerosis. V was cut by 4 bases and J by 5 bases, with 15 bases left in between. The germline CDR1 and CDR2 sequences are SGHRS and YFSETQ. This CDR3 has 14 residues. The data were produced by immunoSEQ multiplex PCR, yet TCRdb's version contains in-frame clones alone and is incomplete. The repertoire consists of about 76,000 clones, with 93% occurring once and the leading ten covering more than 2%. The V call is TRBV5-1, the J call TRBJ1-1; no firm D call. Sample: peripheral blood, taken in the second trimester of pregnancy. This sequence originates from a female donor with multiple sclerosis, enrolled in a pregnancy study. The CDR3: CASSLVSLNTEAFF. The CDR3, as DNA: TGCGCCAGCAGCCTCGTGTCTCTTAATACTGAAGCTTTCTTT.